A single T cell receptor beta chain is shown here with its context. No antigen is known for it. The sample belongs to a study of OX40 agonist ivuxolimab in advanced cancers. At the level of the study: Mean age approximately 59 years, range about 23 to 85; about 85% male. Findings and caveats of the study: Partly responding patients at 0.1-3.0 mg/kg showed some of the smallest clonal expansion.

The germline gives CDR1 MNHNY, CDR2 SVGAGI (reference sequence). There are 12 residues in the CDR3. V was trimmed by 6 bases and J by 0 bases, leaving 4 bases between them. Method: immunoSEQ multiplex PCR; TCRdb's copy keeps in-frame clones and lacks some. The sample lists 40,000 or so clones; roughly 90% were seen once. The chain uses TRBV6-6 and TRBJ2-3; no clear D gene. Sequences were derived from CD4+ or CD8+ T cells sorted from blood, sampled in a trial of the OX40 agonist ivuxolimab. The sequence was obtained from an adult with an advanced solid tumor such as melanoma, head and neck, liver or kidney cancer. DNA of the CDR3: TGTGCCAGCAGCCCAAGCACAGATACGCAGTATTTT. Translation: CASSPSTDTQYF.